This is a list of T cell receptor beta chains from one sample in a study of technical replicates of blood from a few donors. Repertoires were generated with immunoSEQ multiplex PCR, while TCRdb's copy carries only in-frame clones and drops some. The table lists 60,000 or so clones, more than 75% of them singletons. Material for sequencing was PBMCs. Every receptor here comes from a human donor in good health. Some clones in this sample may be carry-over from other donors' samples. The CDR3 runs from the conserved cysteine through the conserved F or W. A D gene is named only where the DNA matches it firmly. Where a row states a size, it is once, few, many or the class of an expanded clone; other rows omit it.

D	size	J	V	CDR3	DNA
TRBD1	NA	TRBJ1-2	TRBV7-3	CASSQQGAGGYTF	TGTGCCAGCAGCCAACAGGGGGCCGGTGGCTACACCTTC
TRBD1	few	TRBJ2-7	TRBV15	CATSRGQGRDEQYF	TGTGCCACCAGCAGAGGACAGGGAAGGGACGAGCAGTACTTC
TRBD2	NA	TRBJ2-7	TRBV6-1	CASSSRTSGAYEQYF	TGTGCCAGCAGTTCTCGGACTAGCGGCGCCTACGAGCAGTACTTC
TRBD1	once	TRBJ2-5	TRBV5-6	CASSSTGVEETQYF	TGTGCCAGCAGCTCGACAGGGGTCGAAGAGACCCAGTACTTC
TRBD2	NA	TRBJ2-1	TRBV29-1	CSVAHLGLAGSYNEQFF	TGCAGCGTTGCGCATTTAGGACTAGCGGGATCCTACAATGAGCAGTTCTTC
TRBD1	NA	TRBJ1-5	TRBV6-5	CASSFRTGSIDQPQHF	TGTGCCAGCAGTTTTCGGACAGGCTCCATTGATCAGCCCCAGCATTTT
NA	NA	TRBJ1-2	TRBV5-8	CASSLRGGYGYTF	TGTGCCAGCAGCTTGCGAGGGGGCTATGGCTACACCTTC
TRBD2	NA	TRBJ2-5	TRBV7-6	CASSFGAGTSGGVGETQYF	TGTGCCAGCAGCTTCGGTGCCGGGACTAGCGGGGGGGTGGGAGAGACCCAGTACTTC
TRBD1	NA	TRBJ1-2	TRBV10-3	CAISESKDRVYGYTF	TGTGCCATCAGTGAATCTAAGGACAGGGTCTATGGCTACACCTTC
NA	NA	TRBJ1-1	TRBV5-5	CASRRTEVNTEAFF	TGTGCCAGCCGACGGACAGAAGTGAACACTGAAGCTTTCTTT
TRBD1	NA	TRBJ2-3	TRBV5-4	CASSLGQGFSTDTQYF	TGTGCCAGCAGCTTGGGACAGGGTTTTAGCACAGATACGCAGTATTTT
TRBD1	NA	TRBJ2-3	TRBV5-6	CASSLDPDRGYTDTQYF	TGTGCCAGCAGCTTGGACCCGGACAGGGGGTACACAGATACGCAGTATTTT
NA	once	TRBJ1-3	TRBV5-7	CARFLGHHYSGNTIYF	TGTGCCAGATTTCTTGGACACCATTACTCTGGAAACACCATATATTTT
TRBD1	NA	TRBJ1-2	TRBV5-1	CASNEGTGGNYGYTF	TGCGCCAGCAATGAAGGGACAGGGGGGAACTATGGCTACACCTTC
NA	NA	TRBJ1-2	TRBV7-9	CASSPLLRDLSYGYTF	TGTGCCAGCAGCCCACTCCTTCGGGATTTGAGCTATGGCTACACCTTC
NA	NA	TRBJ2-1	TRBV5-1	CASSLNPGGNEQFF	TGCGCCAGCAGCTTGAACCCCGGGGGCAATGAGCAGTTCTTC
NA	NA	TRBJ1-5	TRBV6-4	CARQGMGNQPQHF	TGTGCCAGGCAGGGGATGGGCAATCAGCCCCAGCATTTT
TRBD2	NA	TRBJ2-3	TRBV5-1	CASSLVLAGNTDTQYF	TGCGCCAGCAGCTTGGTATTAGCGGGGAACACAGATACGCAGTATTTT
TRBD1	NA	TRBJ1-2	TRBV6-1	CASSPTGEAGYTF	TGTGCCAGCAGTCCGACAGGGGAAGCTGGCTACACCTTC
NA	NA	TRBJ2-3	TRBV9	CASSVATDTQYF	TGTGCCAGCAGCGTAGCTACAGATACGCAGTATTTT
NA	once	TRBJ2-1	TRBV5-6	CASSSGGGLGQSYNEQFF	TGTGCCAGCAGCTCGGGTGGAGGGCTTGGGCAAAGTTACAATGAGCAGTTCTTC
TRBD1	NA	TRBJ1-5	TRBV4-1	CASSQDGGSSYRGGNQPQHF	TGCGCCAGCAGCCAAGATGGAGGGAGCTCCTACAGGGGGGGCAATCAGCCCCAGCATTTT
NA	NA	TRBJ1-2	TRBV30	CAWSLSGYGYTF	TGTGCCTGGAGTCTTTCGGGGTATGGCTACACCTTC
NA	NA	TRBJ1-1	TRBV18	CASSLRQTYTEAFF	TGTGCCAGCTCACTGCGACAGACCTACACTGAAGCTTTCTTT
NA	NA	TRBJ2-1	TRBV2	CASSRTAYTSYNEQFF	TGTGCCAGCAGTCGGACAGCCTACACGTCCTACAATGAGCAGTTCTTC
NA	NA	TRBJ2-5	TRBV15	CATSRAMDGGQETQYF	TGTGCCACCAGTAGAGCCATGGACGGGGGACAAGAGACCCAGTACTTC
NA	NA	TRBJ2-1	TRBV6-4	CASSPGRSGVGQFF	TGTGCCAGCAGTCCGGGACGATCGGGAGTCGGGCAGTTCTTC
NA	NA	TRBJ2-7	TRBV12-5	CASGLVHGAGTVSSYEQYF	TGTGCTAGTGGTTTGGTACATGGGGCGGGAACCGTGAGCTCCTACGAGCAGTACTTC
NA	few	TRBJ2-5	TRBV4-1	CASSQGPTETQYF	TGCGCCAGCAGCCAAGGGCCAACAGAGACCCAGTACTTC
NA	few	TRBJ1-2	TRBV29-1	CSAGPDGLYGYTF	TGCAGCGCTGGGCCCGACGGCTTATATGGCTACACCTTC
NA	NA	TRBJ1-3	TRBV29-1	CSAIGTMVENTIYF	TGCAGCGCGATCGGTACCATGGTAGAAAACACCATATATTTT
NA	NA	TRBJ2-2	TRBV11-2	CASSLGASANTGELFF	TGTGCCAGCAGCTTAGGGGCTAGCGCTAACACCGGGGAGCTGTTTTTT
TRBD2	NA	TRBJ2-1	TRBV7-2	CASSLGGLAGDNEQFF	TGTGCCAGCAGCTTAGGGGGACTAGCGGGGGACAATGAGCAGTTCTTC
NA	NA	TRBJ2-7	TRBV28	CASTPQGGTRREQYF	TGTGCCAGCACCCCACAGGGGGGGACCCGAAGGGAGCAGTACTTC
TRBD2	NA	TRBJ2-1	TRBV27	CASSGGGRSAYNEQFF	TGTGCCAGCAGTGGGGGGGGACGATCCGCCTACAATGAGCAGTTCTTC
TRBD1	NA	TRBJ1-1	TRBV10-3	CAISEGQGGTEAFF	TGTGCCATCAGTGAAGGGCAGGGGGGCACTGAAGCTTTCTTT
NA	once	TRBJ2-3	TRBV5-4	CASSLTRWADTQYF	TGTGCCAGCAGCTTGACTAGGTGGGCAGATACGCAGTATTTT
TRBD2	NA	TRBJ2-1	TRBV7-2	CASSFGGGGYNEQFF	TGTGCCAGCAGCTTCGGCGGGGGAGGGTACAATGAGCAGTTCTTC
NA	once	TRBJ2-2	TRBV5-1	CASSLEALIPNTGELFF	TGCGCCAGCAGCTTGGAAGCACTCATTCCCAACACCGGGGAGCTGTTTTTT
NA	NA	TRBJ2-3	TRBV19	CASSIKAVDSTDTQYF	TGTGCCAGTAGTATTAAGGCGGTTGATAGCACAGATACGCAGTATTTT
TRBD2	NA	TRBJ2-1	TRBV15	CATSLAGLEQFF	TGTGCCACCAGCTTAGCGGGTCTAGAGCAGTTCTTC
TRBD2	NA	TRBJ2-1	TRBV5-1	CASSQIAGGSYNEQFF	TGCGCCAGCAGCCAAATAGCGGGGGGGTCCTACAATGAGCAGTTCTTC
TRBD1	few	TRBJ2-7	TRBV7-9	CASSSPTTGVYEQYF	TGTGCCAGCAGCTCGCCAACTACAGGGGTCTACGAGCAGTACTTC
NA	NA	TRBJ2-7	TRBV30	CAWSTSGSPAEGQYF	TGTGCCTGGAGTACCAGCGGCAGCCCCGCCGAGGGGCAGTACTTC
NA	NA	TRBJ1-5	TRBV5-1	CASSSLPDQPQHF	TGCGCCAGCAGCTCCCTCCCCGATCAGCCCCAGCATTTT
NA	NA	TRBJ2-7	TRBV7-9	CASSLDAGSGQQYF	TGTGCCAGCAGCTTAGACGCTGGGAGTGGCCAGCAGTACTTC
TRBD2	NA	TRBJ2-1	TRBV9	CASSVVPSGEVQFF	TGTGCCAGCAGCGTCGTCCCTAGCGGGGAAGTTCAGTTCTTC
TRBD2	NA	TRBJ2-7	TRBV19	CASSIGSGGRYEQYF	TGTGCCAGTAGTATTGGGTCGGGGGGGCGGTACGAGCAGTACTTC
NA	NA	TRBJ1-1	TRBV15	CATSRGGQGATEAFF	TGTGCCACCAGCAGAGGGGGGCAGGGCGCCACTGAAGCTTTCTTT
NA	NA	TRBJ2-2	TRBV21-1	CASSIAAGVAGELFF	TGTGCCAGCAGCATAGCCGCAGGCGTGGCCGGGGAGCTGTTTTTT
TRBD2	NA	TRBJ2-7	TRBV2	CASSPGGGYEQYF	TGTGCCAGCAGTCCGGGGGGAGGGTACGAGCAGTACTTC
NA	once	TRBJ1-4	TRBV7-9	CASSSRTTLYEKLFF	TGTGCCAGCAGCTCCAGGACTACTCTTTATGAAAAACTGTTTTTT
NA	once	TRBJ2-7	TRBV7-2	CASSPQGNSGEQYF	TGTGCCAGCAGCCCTCAGGGGAATAGTGGGGAGCAGTACTTC
NA	NA	TRBJ2-2	TRBV11-3	CASSSRDTGELFF	TGTGCCAGCAGCTCCCGGGACACCGGGGAGCTGTTTTTT
NA	few	TRBJ1-5	TRBV4-1	CASSSRQANQPQHF	TGCGCCAGCAGCTCAAGACAGGCAAATCAGCCCCAGCATTTT
TRBD2	few	TRBJ2-7	TRBV5-4	CASSSPGLAIREQYF	TGTGCCAGCAGCTCTCCGGGACTAGCGATCCGCGAGCAGTACTTC